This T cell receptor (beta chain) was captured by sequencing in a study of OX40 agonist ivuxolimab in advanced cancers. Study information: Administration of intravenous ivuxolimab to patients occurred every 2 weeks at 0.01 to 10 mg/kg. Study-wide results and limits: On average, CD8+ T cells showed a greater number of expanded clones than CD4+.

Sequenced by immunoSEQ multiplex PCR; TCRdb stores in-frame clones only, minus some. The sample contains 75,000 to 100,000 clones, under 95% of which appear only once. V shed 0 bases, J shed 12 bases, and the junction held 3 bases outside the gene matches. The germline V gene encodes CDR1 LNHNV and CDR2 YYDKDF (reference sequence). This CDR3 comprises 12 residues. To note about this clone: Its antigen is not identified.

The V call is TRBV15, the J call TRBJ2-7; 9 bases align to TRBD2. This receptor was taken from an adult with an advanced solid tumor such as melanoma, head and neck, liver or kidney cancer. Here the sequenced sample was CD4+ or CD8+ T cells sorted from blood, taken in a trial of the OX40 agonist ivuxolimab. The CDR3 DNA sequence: TGTGCCACCAGCAGAGACGGACTAGCGCCGTACTTC. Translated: CATSRDGLAPYF.